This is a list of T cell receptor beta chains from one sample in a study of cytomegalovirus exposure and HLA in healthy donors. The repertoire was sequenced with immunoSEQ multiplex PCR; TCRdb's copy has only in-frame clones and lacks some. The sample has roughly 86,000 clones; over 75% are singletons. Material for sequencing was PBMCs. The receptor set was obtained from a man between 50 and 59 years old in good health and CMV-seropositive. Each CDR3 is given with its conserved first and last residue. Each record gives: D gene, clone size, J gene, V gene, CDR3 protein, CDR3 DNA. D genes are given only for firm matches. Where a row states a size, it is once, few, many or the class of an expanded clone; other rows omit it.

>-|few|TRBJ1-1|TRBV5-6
CASSLISSRDTEAFF
TGTGCCAGCAGCTTGATATCATCGAGGGACACTGAAGCTTTCTTT
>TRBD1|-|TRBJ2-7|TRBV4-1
CASSLNRGPYEQYF
TGCGCCAGCAGCCTTAACAGGGGTCCCTACGAGCAGTACTTC
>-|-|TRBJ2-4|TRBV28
CASSFTASGIQYF
TGTGCCAGCAGTTTTACTGCGTCTGGCATTCAGTACTTC
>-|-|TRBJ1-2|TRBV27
CASSLSLYSPPLHGYTF
TGTGCCAGCAGTTTGTCCCTCTACAGTCCTCCGCTCCATGGCTACACCTTC
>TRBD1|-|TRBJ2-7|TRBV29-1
CSGQGYSYEQYF
TGCAGCGGACAGGGATACTCCTACGAGCAGTACTTC
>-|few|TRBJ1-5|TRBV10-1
CATTDGNQPQHF
TGCGCCACGACAGATGGCAATCAGCCCCAGCATTTT
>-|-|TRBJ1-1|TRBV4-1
CASSQWELSGGAFF
TGCGCCAGCAGCCAATGGGAGCTCTCTGGAGGAGCTTTCTTT
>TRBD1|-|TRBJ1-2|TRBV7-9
CASSHMTGGHGYTF
TGTGCCAGCAGCCATATGACAGGGGGCCATGGCTACACCTTC
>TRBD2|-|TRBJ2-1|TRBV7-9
CASSFGRGEQFF
TGTGCCAGCAGCTTCGGGCGGGGGGAGCAGTTCTTC
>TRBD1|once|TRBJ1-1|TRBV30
CAWNRQGANTEAFF
TGTGCCTGGAACCGACAGGGGGCTAACACTGAAGCTTTCTTT
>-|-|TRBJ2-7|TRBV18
CASSPRDNYYEQYF
TGTGCCAGCTCACCCCGGGACAATTACTACGAGCAGTACTTC
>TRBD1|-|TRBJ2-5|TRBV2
CASRDRQQETQYF
TGTGCCAGCAGGGACAGGCAACAAGAGACCCAGTACTTC
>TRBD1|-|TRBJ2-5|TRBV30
CAWRGTGRETQYF
TGTGCCTGGAGGGGGACAGGGCGAGAGACCCAGTACTTC
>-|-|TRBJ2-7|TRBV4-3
CASSQGRTVYEQYF
TGCGCCAGCAGCCAAGGGCGGACAGTCTACGAGCAGTACTTC
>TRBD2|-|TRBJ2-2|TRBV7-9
CASSSQTSGGNTGELFF
TGTGCCAGCAGCTCCCAGACTAGCGGGGGTAACACCGGGGAGCTGTTTTTT
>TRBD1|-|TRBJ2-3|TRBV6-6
CASSSGQFTDTQYF
TGTGCCAGCAGTTCGGGACAGTTCACAGATACGCAGTATTTT
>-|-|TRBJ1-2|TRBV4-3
CASSQEYRGGGYGYPF
TGCGCCAGCAGCCAAGAATATAGGGGAGGAGGCTATGGCTACCCCTTC
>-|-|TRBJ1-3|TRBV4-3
CASSQDREGAGSGNTIYF
TGCGCCAGCAGCCAAGATCGAGAAGGGGCTGGCTCTGGAAACACCATATATTTT
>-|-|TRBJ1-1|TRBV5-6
CASSLLGGTEAFF
TGTGCCAGCAGCTTACTGGGGGGCACTGAAGCTTTCTTT
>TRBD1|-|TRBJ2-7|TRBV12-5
CASGPGTGSYEQYF
TGTGCTAGTGGCCCCGGGACAGGATCCTACGAGCAGTACTTC
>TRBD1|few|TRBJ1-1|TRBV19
CAVSGTGQNTEAFF
TGTGCCGTTTCCGGGACAGGGCAGAACACTGAAGCTTTCTTT
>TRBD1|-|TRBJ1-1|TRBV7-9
CASSLGDRVGTEAFF
TGTGCCAGCAGCTTGGGGGACAGGGTGGGGACTGAAGCTTTCTTT
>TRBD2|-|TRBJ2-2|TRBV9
CATSGGGNTGELFF
TGTGCCACGAGCGGGGGGGGGAACACCGGGGAGCTGTTTTTT
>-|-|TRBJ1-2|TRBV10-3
CAISEPTNTGGGDYGYTF
TGTGCCATCAGTGAGCCCACTAACACGGGGGGCGGGGACTATGGCTACACCTTC
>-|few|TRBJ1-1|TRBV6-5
CASRSVVSEAFF
TGTGCCAGCAGATCGGTTGTGAGTGAAGCTTTCTTT
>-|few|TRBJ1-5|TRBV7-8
CASSLGSGGQPQHF
TGTGCCAGCAGCTTAGGGTCAGGTGGGCAGCCCCAGCATTTT
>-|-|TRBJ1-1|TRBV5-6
CASSLAGNREAFF
TGTGCCAGCAGCTTGGCCGGGAACCGTGAAGCTTTCTTT
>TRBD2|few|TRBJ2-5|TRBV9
CASSEGLAGGLYQETQYF
TGTGCCAGCAGCGAGGGGCTAGCGGGGGGACTATACCAAGAGACCCAGTACTTC
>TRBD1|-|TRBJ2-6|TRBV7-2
CASGLDRVDSGANVLTF
TGTGCCAGCGGTTTGGACAGGGTTGATTCTGGGGCCAACGTCCTGACTTTC
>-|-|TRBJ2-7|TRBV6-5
CASSYSITGTAYEQYF
TGTGCCAGCAGTTACTCGATTACAGGGACGGCCTACGAGCAGTACTTC
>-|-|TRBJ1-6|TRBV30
CAWKRGPSLALHF
TGTGCCTGGAAGCGGGGGCCTAGTTTAGCCCTCCACTTT
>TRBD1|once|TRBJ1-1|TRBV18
CASSPQGVEAFF
TGTGCCAGCTCACCGCAGGGGGTTGAAGCTTTCTTT
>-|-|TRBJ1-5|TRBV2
CASSLYSLSQPQHF
TGTGCCAGCAGTCTCTACAGTCTGTCTCAGCCCCAGCATTTT
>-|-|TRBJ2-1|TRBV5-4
CASSFGGGNEQFF
TGTGCCAGCAGCTTCGGGGGAGGCAATGAGCAGTTCTTC
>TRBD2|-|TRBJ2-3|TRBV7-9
CAKITGGGPTDTQYF
TGTGCCAAAATCACGGGGGGGGGCCCCACAGATACGCAGTATTTT
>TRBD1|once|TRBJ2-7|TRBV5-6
CASSQGAGGYEQYF
TGTGCCAGCAGCCAGGGGGCAGGGGGCTACGAGCAGTACTTC
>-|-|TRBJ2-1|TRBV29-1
CSVTRRGEGNEQFF
TGCAGCGTAACCCGACGTGGAGAAGGCAATGAGCAGTTCTTC
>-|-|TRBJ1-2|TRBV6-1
CASSVGQAILTNYGYTF
TGTGCCAGCAGTGTCGGACAAGCGATCCTCACTAACTATGGCTACACCTTC
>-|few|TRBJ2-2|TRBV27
CASRKKPGTDIGGELFF
TGTGCCAGCAGAAAGAAACCCGGGACTGATATTGGCGGGGAGCTGTTTTTT
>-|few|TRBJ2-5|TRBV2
CTSGGRETQYF
TGTACTAGTGGGGGGAGAGAGACCCAGTACTTC
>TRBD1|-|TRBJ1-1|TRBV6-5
CASSGPTGGNTEAFF
TGTGCCAGCAGTGGACCGACAGGGGGTAACACTGAAGCTTTCTTT
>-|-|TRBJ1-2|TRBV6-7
CASSTRLRSYYGYTF
TGTGCCAGCAGTACCCGACTGCGGTCCTACTATGGCTACACCTTC
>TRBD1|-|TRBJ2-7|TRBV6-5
CASSQGQGEQYF
TGTGCCAGCAGCCAAGGACAGGGCGAGCAGTACTTC
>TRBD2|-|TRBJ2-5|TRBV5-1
CASSSGAGPQETQYF
TGCGCCAGCAGCTCCGGAGCGGGGCCCCAAGAGACCCAGTACTTC
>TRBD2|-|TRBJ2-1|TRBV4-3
CASSQVGSAGDRYNEQFF
TGCGCCAGCAGCCAAGTTGGTTCAGCGGGGGACCGCTACAATGAGCAGTTCTTC
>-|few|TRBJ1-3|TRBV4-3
CASSQLQGEFSGNTIYF
TGCGCCAGCAGCCAATTGCAGGGCGAATTCTCTGGAAACACCATATATTTT
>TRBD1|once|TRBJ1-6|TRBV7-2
CASSAEGQGARGSPLHF
TGTGCCAGCAGCGCGGAGGGCCAGGGGGCGAGAGGTTCACCCCTCCACTTT
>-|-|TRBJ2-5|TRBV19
CASNSRPQETQYF
TGTGCCAGTAATTCCAGGCCCCAAGAGACCCAGTACTTC
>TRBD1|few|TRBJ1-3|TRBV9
CASSSGQGAGNTIYF
TGTGCCAGCAGCTCCGGACAGGGGGCTGGAAACACCATATATTTT
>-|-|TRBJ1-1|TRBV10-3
CATLDKSLATEAFF
TGTGCCACCTTAGACAAGTCCTTGGCCACTGAAGCTTTCTTT
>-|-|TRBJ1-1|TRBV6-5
CASSYRGGTEAFF
TGTGCCAGCAGTTACCGCGGAGGCACTGAAGCTTTCTTT
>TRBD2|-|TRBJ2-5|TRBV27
CASSLIHLAGGTETQYF
TGTGCCAGCAGTTTAATCCACCTAGCGGGGGGCACGGAGACCCAGTACTTC
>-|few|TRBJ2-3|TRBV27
CASSSRAGVTDTQYF
TGTGCCAGCTCCTCCCGGGCAGGGGTCACAGATACGCAGTATTTT
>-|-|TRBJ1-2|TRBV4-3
CASSQEIGLADGYTF
TGCGCCAGCAGCCAAGAGATCGGTCTTGCCGATGGCTACACCTTC
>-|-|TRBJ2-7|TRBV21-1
CASSKDRTGIYEQYF
TGTGCCAGCAGCAAAGACAGGACAGGGATCTACGAGCAGTACTTC